This TCR beta chain derives from a study of human T cells and chemical hapten exposure. Looking at the study overall: Yields of TCR per sample differed, chiefly owing to small differences in pooled library volume.

The time point is: pre-sensitization, week 0. As to treatment: therapeutic diphenylcyclopropenone sensitization with weekly scalp DPC. TCRdb processed the RACE reads anew with MiXCR; each CDR3 protein has one entry. This table holds about 87,000 distinct CDR3 sequences, around 9.6% found once. This clonotype was found many times. The germline V gene encodes CDR1 MNHEY and CDR2 SVGEGT. The trim removed 6 bases at V and 4 bases at J, leaving 0 bases unmatched. The length of the CDR3 is 13 residues. The sequence was obtained from a woman aged 40 to 55 with alopecia areata. Some clones in this sample may be carry-over from other donors' samples. The chain recombines TRBV6-2 or TRBV6-3 with TRBJ2-2; TRBD1 matches at 9 bases. The source was whole blood, collected in connection with sensitization to the hapten diphenylcyclopropenone (DPC). The CDR3 sequence: CASRTGGTGELFF. In DNA, the CDR3 is TGTGCCAGCAGGACAGGGGGCACCGGGGAGCTGTTTTTT.